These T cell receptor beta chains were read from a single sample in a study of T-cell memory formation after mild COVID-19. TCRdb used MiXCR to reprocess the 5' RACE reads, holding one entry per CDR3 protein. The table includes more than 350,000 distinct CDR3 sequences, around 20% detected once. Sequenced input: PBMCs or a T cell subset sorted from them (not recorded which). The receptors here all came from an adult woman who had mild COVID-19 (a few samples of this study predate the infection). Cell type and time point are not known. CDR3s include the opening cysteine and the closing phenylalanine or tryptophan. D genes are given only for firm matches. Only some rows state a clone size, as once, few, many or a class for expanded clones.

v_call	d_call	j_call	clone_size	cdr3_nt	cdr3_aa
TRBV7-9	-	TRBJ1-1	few	TGTGCCAGCAGCGAAAGAGCTTTCTTT	CASSERAFF
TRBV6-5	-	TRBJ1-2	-	TGTGCCAGCAGTTACTCGAGAAAGGTCGGGGCAAGCGATGGCTACACCTTC	CASSYSRKVGASDGYTF
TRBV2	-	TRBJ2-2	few	TGTGCCAGCACCCCTGCATACGCCGGGGAGCTGTTTTTT	CASTPAYAGELFF
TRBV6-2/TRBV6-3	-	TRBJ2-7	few	TGTGCCAGCAGGGACATAGAACAGGAAGGCGAGCAGTACTTC	CASRDIEQEGEQYF
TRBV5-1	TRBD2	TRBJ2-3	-	TGCGCCAGCAGTTGGGCTAGCGGGGGGGCCGCAGATACGCAGTATTTT	CASSWASGGAADTQYF
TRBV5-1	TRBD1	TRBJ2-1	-	TGCGCCAGCGGACCTGACAGGGGGCTATACAATGAGCAGTTCTTC	CASGPDRGLYNEQFF
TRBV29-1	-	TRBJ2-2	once	TGCAGCGAACGCTCGAACACCGGGGAGCTGTTTTTT	CSERSNTGELFF
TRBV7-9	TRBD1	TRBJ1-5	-	TGTGCCAGCAGCTTAGAGGGACAGGGACCTTATAGCAATCAGCCCCAGCATTTT	CASSLEGQGPYSNQPQHF
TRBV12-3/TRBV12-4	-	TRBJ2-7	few	TGTGCCAGCAGTTTAAACAGGCCGAGCTCCTACGAGCAGTACTTC	CASSLNRPSSYEQYF
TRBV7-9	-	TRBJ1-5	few	TGTGCCAGCAGCTTAGTCCCCCGGGCAGGCAAAGGCAATCAGCCCCAGCATTTT	CASSLVPRAGKGNQPQHF
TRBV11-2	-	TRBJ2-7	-	TGTGCCAGCAGCGTCAACAGGGGGGGCGAGCAGTACTTC	CASSVNRGGEQYF
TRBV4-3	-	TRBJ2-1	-	TGCGCCAGCAGCCAAGATTCCGGTTCTCATTACAATGAGCAGTTCTTC	CASSQDSGSHYNEQFF
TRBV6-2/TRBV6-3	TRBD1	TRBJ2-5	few	TGTGCCAGCAGATATGCTCCGGGACAGGGGCCTCGGTCGGAGACCCAGTACTTC	CASRYAPGQGPRSETQYF
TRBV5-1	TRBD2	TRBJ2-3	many	TGCGCCAGCAGCTTGAGCGGGGTTAACACAGATACGCAGTATTTT	CASSLSGVNTDTQYF
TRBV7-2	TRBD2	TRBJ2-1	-	TGTGCCAGCAGTCGTAGCGGGGTCGACAATGAGCAGTTCTTC	CASSRSGVDNEQFF
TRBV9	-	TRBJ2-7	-	TGTGCCAGCAGCGTAGCGAGTGCCCGGAACGAGCAGTACTTC	CASSVASARNEQYF
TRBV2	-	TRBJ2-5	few	TGTGCCAGCAGTGACAGGGGAAAGACCCAGTACTTC	CASSDRGKTQYF
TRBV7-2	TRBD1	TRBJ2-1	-	TGTGCCAGCAGCTTAATTTCGGGGACAGCCTCCTACAATGAGCAGTTCTTC	CASSLISGTASYNEQFF
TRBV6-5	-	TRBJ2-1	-	TGTGCCAGCAGTCCACTCGCTGGTAGCCGCTACAATGAGCAGTTCTTC	CASSPLAGSRYNEQFF
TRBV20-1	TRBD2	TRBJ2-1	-	TGCAGTGCTCTACCCGGGACTAGGAACAATGAGCAGTTCTTC	CSALPGTRNNEQFF
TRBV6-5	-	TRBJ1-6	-	TGTGCCAGCAGTTACTCGTCCAAGGCAGGGGCGAGTTCACCCCTCCACTTT	CASSYSSKAGASSPLHF
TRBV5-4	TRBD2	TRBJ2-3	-	TGTGCCAGCAGCCCACTCAGCGGGACGGGGACAGATACGCAGTATTTT	CASSPLSGTGTDTQYF
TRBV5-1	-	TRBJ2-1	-	TGCGCCAGCAGCTGGGGGTTCGGGGGCAGAGTAAGTGGTGAGCAGTTCTTC	CASSWGFGGRVSGEQFF
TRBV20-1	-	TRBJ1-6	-	TGCAGTATTCGGGACGGGAGCTCCTATAATTCACCCCTCCACTTT	CSIRDGSSYNSPLHF
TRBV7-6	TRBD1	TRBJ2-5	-	TGTGCCAGCAGCACCTCGACAGGGATGGAGACCCAGTACTTC	CASSTSTGMETQYF
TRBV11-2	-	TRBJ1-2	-	TGTGCCAGCAGCCCACTTGCAGGGCAGCTCTATGGCTACACCTTC	CASSPLAGQLYGYTF
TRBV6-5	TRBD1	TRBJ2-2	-	TGTGCCAGCAGTCCCAGAGGGACAGGGGTCATCGCCGGGGAGCTGTTTTTT	CASSPRGTGVIAGELFF
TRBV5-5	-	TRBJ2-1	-	TGTGCCAGCAGCTTCCAGAGATCCAACAATGAGCAGTTCTTC	CASSFQRSNNEQFF